These 23 T cell receptor beta chains were sequenced from one sample in a study of cytomegalovirus exposure and HLA in healthy donors. Measured with immunoSEQ multiplex PCR; TCRdb has only the in-frame clones, and not every one. The table includes under 400,000 clones, just over 85% detected once. The sequenced material came from PBMCs. Every receptor here comes from a woman aged 18-29 years in good health and CMV-seronegative.

This chain uses TRBV5-6 with TRBJ1-1, with D tentatively TRBD1 (5 bases). This CDR3 has 16 amino acids. Per germline, CDR1 SGHDT and CDR2 YYEEEE. Trimming shortened V by 4 bases and J by 4 bases, and 20 bases separated the two germline ends. As DNA, the CDR3 is TGTGCCAGCAGCCCCTGGGAGGAAAGGGGCCTCACTGAAGCTTTCTTT. Translating gives CASSPWEERGLTEAFF.

In this sample, this clone turned up a few times. The genes are TRBV10-1 and TRBJ2-7; D gene ambiguous. Trimming removed 5 bases from V and 0 bases from J, with 8 bases in between. CDR1 is WNHNN and CDR2 is SYGVQD in the germline V gene (reference sequence). The CDR3 loop spans 13 amino acids. The CDR3 loop reads CASSPGFSYEQYF. CDR3 bases: TGCGCCAGCAGTCCCGGGTTCTCCTACGAGCAGTACTTC.

This sequence joins TRBV25-1 and TRBJ1-1; 8 bases line up with TRBD1. From germline, CDR1 is MGHDK and CDR2 SYGVNS. The CDR3 has 15 amino acids. The junction had 9 bases not matched to a gene; V was cut back by 5 bases and J by 4 bases. CDR3 sequence: CASSPRDRLSTEAFF. In DNA, the CDR3 is TGTGCCAGCAGTCCCCGGGACAGGTTGAGCACTGAAGCTTTCTTT. The variable domain in full, with the rest retrieved from reference TRBV25-1 and TRBJ1-1, is EADIYQTPRYLVIGTGKKITLECSQTMGHDKMYWYQQDPGMELHLIHYSYGVNSTEKGDLSSESTVSRIRTEHFPLTLESARPSHTSQYLCASSPRDRLSTEAFFGQGTRLTVV.

CDR3 bases: TGTGCCAGCAGCGTCAGGGTTCGGAACACTGAAGCTTTCTTT. Amino acids: CASSVRVRNTEAFF. The chain links TRBV6-4 to TRBJ1-1; D perhaps matches TRBD1 (5 bases). The CDR3 covers 14 residues. Per the germline V gene, CDR1 is MRHNA and CDR2 is SNTAGT. The V gene lost 6 bases and the J gene lost 1 base, with 12 bases spanning the gap.

This chain connects TRBV5-1 to TRBJ1-1, with 12 bases matching TRBD1. V gave up 3 bases and J gave up 0 bases; unmatched junction bases: 3. There are 16 residues in the CDR3. Germline V CDR1 and CDR2: SGHRS, YFSETQ. This CDR3 reads CASSWGQGALNTEAFF. Written as DNA, the CDR3 is TGCGCCAGCAGCTGGGGACAGGGGGCCTTGAACACTGAAGCTTTCTTT. Full variable domain (rest looked up from reference TRBV5-1 and TRBJ1-1): KAGVTQTPRYLIKTRGQQVTLSCSPISGHRSVSWYQQTPGQGLQFLFEYFSETQRNKGNFPGRFSGRQFSNSRSEMNVSTLELGDSALYLCASSWGQGALNTEAFFGQGTRLTVV.

The chain uses TRBV19 and TRBJ2-1; D unresolved. The CDR3 covers 12 residues. Germline V CDR1 and CDR2: LNHDA, SQIVND (reference sequence). Trimming pared 4 bases from V and 13 bases from J, leaving 14 bases between. The CDR3 region is CASSKPQRSQFF. CDR3 nucleotides: TGTGCCAGTAGTAAGCCGCAACGGTCCCAGTTCTTC.

Here the CDR3 reads CASSDQGLNTEAFF. The CDR3 DNA sequence: TGTGCCAGCAGTGATCAGGGCCTGAACACTGAAGCTTTCTTT. The chain links TRBV6-1 to TRBJ1-1; TRBD1 is a possible D gene (5 bases). Trimming removed 3 bases at V and 0 bases at J, with 8 bases between. CDR3 length: 14 residues. Looked up from germline, CDR1 is MNHNS and CDR2 is SASEGT.

The chain couples TRBV28 to TRBJ2-7; 12 nucleotides line up with TRBD2. The ends lost 6 bases at V and 7 bases at J; junction bases unmatched: 10. The germline V gene encodes CDR1 MDHEN and CDR2 SYDVKM. The CDR3 is 15 residues long. The CDR3 sequence: CASSRRLAGAGEQYF. The CDR3 DNA is TGTGCCAGCAGCCGTAGACTAGCGGGGGCCGGGGAGCAGTACTTC.

The V call is TRBV2, the J call TRBJ1-2; maybe TRBD1 (5 bases). Germline V gene lookup returns CDR1 SNHLY and CDR2 FYNNEI. The V end lost 1 base, the J end lost 7 bases, and 10 bases lay between the germline ends. The CDR3 runs to 13 residues. CDR3 coding DNA: TGTGCCAGCAGTGAAGGGCCCAGGGTTGGCTACACCTTC. Translated, it gives CASSEGPRVGYTF.

The sample holds a few counts of this clone. The gene calls are TRBV7-9 and TRBJ1-5, with a weak D call TRBD1 (5 bases). Deletions cut 1 base from V and 1 base from J, with 8 bases between. Per the germline V gene, CDR1 is SEHNR and CDR2 is FQNEAQ (reference sequence). CDR3 length: 15 amino acids. The CDR3 bases are TGTGCCAGCAGCTTAGTGGGGGGAAGCAATCAGCCCCAGCATTTT. Translating gives CASSLVGGSNQPQHF.

This sequence joins TRBV27 and TRBJ2-2; D possibly corresponds to TRBD1 (5 bases). The V gene lost 2 bases and the J gene lost 11 bases, with 12 bases spanning the gap. CDR3 length equals 13 residues. Germline CDR1 and CDR2: MNHEY and SMNVEV (reference sequence). The CDR3 protein is CASSLVAQGELFF. The CDR3 DNA is TGTGCCAGCAGTTTAGTAGCCCAGGGAGAGCTGTTTTTT.

J is TRBJ2-3 and V is TRBV6-5, with 8 bases matching TRBD2. This CDR3 spans 15 amino acids. Germline loops: CDR1 MNHEY, CDR2 SVGAGI. V lost 6 bases, J lost 4 bases, and 9 bases stayed unmatched. CDR3 DNA sequence: TGTGCCAGCAGGGAAAGGGCGGGAGGTTCAGATACGCAGTATTTT. Translation: CASRERAGGSDTQYF.

The V gene is TRBV4-2, the J gene TRBJ1-1; TRBD1 matches 10 bases. The CDR3 contains 16 residues. V gave up 2 bases and J gave up 4 bases; unmatched junction bases: 7. CDR1 is LGHNA and CDR2 is YNFKEQ in the germline V gene. DNA for the CDR3: TGTGCCAGCAGCCAACCCTATGACAGGGGGCTCACTGAAGCTTTCTTT. It codes for CASSQPYDRGLTEAFF.

The DNA of the CDR3 is TGTGCCAGCAGCTGGACCTCGGGAGCCAGGAGCGAGCAGTACTTC. Amino acid sequence: CASSWTSGARSEQYF. The gene calls are TRBV13 and TRBJ2-7, with D perhaps matching TRBD2 (6 bases). CDR1 and CDR2 (germline): PRHDT, FYEKMQ (reference sequence). Trimming shortened V by 4 bases and J by 6 bases, and 19 bases separated the two germline ends. This CDR3 spans 15 amino acids. Filled out from reference TRBV13 and TRBJ2-7, the complete variable domain reads AAGVIQSPRHLIKEKRETATLKCYPIPRHDTVYWYQQGPGQDPQFLISFYEKMQSDKGSIPDRFSAQQFSDYHSELNMSSLELGDSALYFCASSWTSGARSEQYFGPGTRLTVT.

The genes are TRBV2 and TRBJ2-1; 7 nucleotides align to TRBD1. This CDR3 is 15 amino acids long. The germline gives CDR1 SNHLY, CDR2 FYNNEI. Trimming cost V 4 bases and J 8 bases; bases outside gene matches: 11. CDR3 bases: TGTGCCAGCAGTGTGGGACAGACCCTGGGCCATGAGCAGTTCTTC. Its protein is CASSVGQTLGHEQFF.

This rearrangement joins TRBV11-2 to TRBJ1-5; the D gene is possibly TRBD1 (5 bases). The germline V and J ends were trimmed by 1 base and 6 bases, with 16 bases remaining between them. Germline CDR1 reads SGHAT; CDR2 reads FQNNGV. This CDR3 region has 16 residues. CDR3 in amino acids: CASSLGGRGVSQPQHF. The CDR3 DNA reads TGTGCCAGCAGCTTAGGGGGGAGGGGAGTAAGTCAGCCCCAGCATTTT.

The chain joins TRBV5-1 to TRBJ2-3; maybe TRBD1 (5 bases). Germline V lookup: CDR1 SGHRS, CDR2 YFSETQ. V lost 2 bases and J 1 base, leaving 11 bases between the germline ends. The CDR3 runs to 15 residues. CDR3 region: CASSFQAGRTDTQYF. In DNA, the CDR3 is TGCGCCAGCAGCTTTCAGGCAGGGCGCACAGATACGCAGTATTTT.

The chain couples TRBV6-6 to TRBJ1-1; 11 bases are a match to TRBD1. The CDR3 runs to 14 residues. Trimming at V came to 8 bases and at J to 4 bases, leaving 6 bases not matched to a gene. Germline CDR1 is MNHNY and CDR2 is SVGAGI (reference sequence). The CDR3 protein is CASGRGTGGTEAFF. Here the CDR3 DNA reads TGTGCCAGCGGCCGTGGGACAGGGGGCACTGAAGCTTTCTTT.

V and J are TRBV29-1 and TRBJ2-1, with D perhaps TRBD1 (5 bases). The CDR3 length is 12 residues. Germline V gene data show CDR1 as SQVTM and CDR2 as ANQGSEA. Trimming stripped 7 bases from V and 6 bases from J, with 13 bases between. This CDR3 is CSAEGAVNEQFF. CDR3 bases: TGCAGCGCCGAAGGGGCAGTCAATGAGCAGTTCTTC.

The rearrangement links TRBV28 to TRBJ2-7, with TRBD2 matching 10 bases. CDR1 and CDR2 (germline): MDHEN, SYDVKM. This CDR3 contains 15 residues. V lost 6 bases to trimming and J lost 3 bases; unmatched junction nucleotides: 8. CDR3 bases: TGTGCCAGCAGAGGCCCGGGGACTAGCGTCTACGAGCAGTACTTC. Translating it yields CASRGPGTSVYEQYF.

The rearrangement links TRBV6-5 to TRBJ2-1; 10 positions agree with TRBD2. The germline V gene encodes CDR1 MNHEY and CDR2 SVGAGI. This CDR3 spans 15 amino acids. J lost 4 bases, V lost 10 bases, and 10 bases had no gene match. CDR3 amino acids: CAITFLAGGYNEQFF. The CDR3 DNA reads as TGTGCCATCACCTTTTTAGCGGGGGGTTACAATGAGCAGTTCTTC.

The chain carries TRBV2 and TRBJ1-1; TRBD1 might be the D (5 bases). The CDR3 covers 12 residues. In germline, CDR1 is SNHLY, CDR2 FYNNEI. V was clipped by 7 bases and J by 1 base, with 7 bases between them. CDR3 nucleotides: TGTGCCAGCAACGGGGGGAACACTGAAGCTTTCTTT. This encodes CASNGGNTEAFF.

The chain uses TRBV19 and TRBJ1-4, with D possibly being TRBD1 (6 bases). CDR3 length equals 16 residues. V lost 1 base to trimming and J lost 7 bases, with 16 bases between them. CDR1 is LNHDA and CDR2 is SQIVND in the germline V gene (reference sequence). The CDR3 DNA sequence: TGTGCCAGTAGTATAGTCTTCGGCCAGGGGACTGAAAAACTGTTTTTT. Its protein product is CASSIVFGQGTEKLFF.